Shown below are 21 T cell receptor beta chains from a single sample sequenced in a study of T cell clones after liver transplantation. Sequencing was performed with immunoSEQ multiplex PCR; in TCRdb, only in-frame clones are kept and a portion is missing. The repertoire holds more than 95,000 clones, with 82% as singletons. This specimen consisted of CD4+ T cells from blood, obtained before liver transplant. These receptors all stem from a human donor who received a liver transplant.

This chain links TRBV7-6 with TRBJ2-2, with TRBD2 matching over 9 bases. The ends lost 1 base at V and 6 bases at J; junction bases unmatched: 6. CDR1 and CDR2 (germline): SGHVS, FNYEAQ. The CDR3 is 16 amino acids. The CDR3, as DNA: TGTGCCAGCAGCTTAGTGGCGGGAGGGCCAGCCGGGGAGCTGTTTTTT. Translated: CASSLVAGGPAGELFF.

CDR3 DNA: TGTGCCAGTAGTTATCAAGAGCGCTATGGCTACACCTTC. It is translated as CASSYQERYGYTF. This sequence joins TRBV19 and TRBJ1-2; no firm D call. With 5 bases removed from V and 4 bases from J, the gap between germline ends came to 11 bases. Per germline, CDR1 LNHDA and CDR2 SQIVND (reference sequence). The CDR3 is 13 residues long. Full variable domain (remainder filled in from reference TRBV19 and TRBJ1-2): DGGITQSPKYLFRKEGQNVTLSCEQNLNHDAMYWYRQDPGQGLRLIYYSQIVNDFQKGDIAEGYSVSREKKESFPLTVTSAQKNPTAFYLCASSYQERYGYTFGSGTRLTVV.

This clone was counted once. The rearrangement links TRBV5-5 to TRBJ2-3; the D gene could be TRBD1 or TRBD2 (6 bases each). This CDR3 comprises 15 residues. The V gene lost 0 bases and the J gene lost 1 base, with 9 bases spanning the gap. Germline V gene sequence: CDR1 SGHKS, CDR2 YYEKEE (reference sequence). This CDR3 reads CASSLDGGRTDTQYF. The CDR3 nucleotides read TGTGCCAGCAGCTTGGACGGGGGCCGCACAGATACGCAGTATTTT.

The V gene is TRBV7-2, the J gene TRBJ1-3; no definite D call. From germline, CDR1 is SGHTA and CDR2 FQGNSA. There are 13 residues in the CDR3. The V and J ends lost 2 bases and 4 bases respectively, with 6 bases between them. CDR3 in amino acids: CASSLIWGNTIYF. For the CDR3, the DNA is TGTGCCAGCAGCTTAATTTGGGGAAACACCATATATTTT. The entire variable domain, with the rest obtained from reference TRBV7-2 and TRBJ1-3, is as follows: GAGVSQSPSNKVTEKGKDVELRCDPISGHTALYWYRQSLGQGLEFLIYFQGNSAPDKSGLPSDRFSAERTGGSVSTLTIQRTQQEDSAVYLCASSLIWGNTIYFGEGSWLTVV.

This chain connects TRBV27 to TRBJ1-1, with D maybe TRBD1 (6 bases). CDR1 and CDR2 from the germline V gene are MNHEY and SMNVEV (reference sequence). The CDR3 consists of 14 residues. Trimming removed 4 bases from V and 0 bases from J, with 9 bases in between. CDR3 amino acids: CASSSTGMNTEAFF. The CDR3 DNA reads TGTGCCAGCAGTTCCACAGGGATGAACACTGAAGCTTTCTTT.

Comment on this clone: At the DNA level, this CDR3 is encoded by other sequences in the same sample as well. The CDR3 sequence: CSVGLGTGGTGELFF. In DNA, the CDR3 is TGCAGCGTTGGGCTCGGGACAGGGGGCACCGGGGAGCTGTTTTTT. The chain has TRBV29-1 and TRBJ2-2; 11 positions match TRBD1. The germline V gene has CDR1 SQVTM and CDR2 ANQGSEA. Losses at the gene ends were 4 bases for V and 4 bases for J; bases not matched to a gene: 5. CDR3 length: 15 amino acids.

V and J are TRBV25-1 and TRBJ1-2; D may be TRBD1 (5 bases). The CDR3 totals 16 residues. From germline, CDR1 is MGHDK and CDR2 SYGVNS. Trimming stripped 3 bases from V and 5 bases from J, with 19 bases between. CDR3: CASSDRTGGLGYGYTF. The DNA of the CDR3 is TGTGCCAGCAGTGACAGAACAGGAGGTCTGGGTTATGGCTACACCTTC.

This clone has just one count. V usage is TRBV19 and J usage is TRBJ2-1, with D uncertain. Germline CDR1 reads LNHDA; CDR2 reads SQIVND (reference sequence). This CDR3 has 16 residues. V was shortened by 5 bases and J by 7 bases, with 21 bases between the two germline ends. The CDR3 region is CASSGTADPNYNEQFF. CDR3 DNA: TGTGCCAGTAGTGGAACGGCGGATCCCAACTATAATGAGCAGTTCTTC.

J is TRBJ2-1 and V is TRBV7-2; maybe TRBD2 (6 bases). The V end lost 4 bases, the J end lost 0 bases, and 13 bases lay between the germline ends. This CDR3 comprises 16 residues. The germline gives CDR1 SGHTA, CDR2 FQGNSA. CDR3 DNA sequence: TGTGCCAGCAGCTCTCGTGGGGGAGGCTCCTACAATGAGCAGTTCTTC. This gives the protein CASSSRGGGSYNEQFF.

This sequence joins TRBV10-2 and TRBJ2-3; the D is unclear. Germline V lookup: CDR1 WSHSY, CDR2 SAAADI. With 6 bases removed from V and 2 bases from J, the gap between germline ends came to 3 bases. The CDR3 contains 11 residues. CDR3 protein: CASSPTDTQYF. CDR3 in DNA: TGCGCCAGCAGCCCCACAGATACGCAGTATTTT.

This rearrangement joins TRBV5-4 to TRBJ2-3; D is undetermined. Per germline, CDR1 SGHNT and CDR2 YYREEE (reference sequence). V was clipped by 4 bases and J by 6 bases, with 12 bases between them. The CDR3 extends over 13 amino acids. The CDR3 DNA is TGTGCCAGCAGCCCCAGTGCCGGCGATACGCAGTATTTT. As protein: CASSPSAGDTQYF.

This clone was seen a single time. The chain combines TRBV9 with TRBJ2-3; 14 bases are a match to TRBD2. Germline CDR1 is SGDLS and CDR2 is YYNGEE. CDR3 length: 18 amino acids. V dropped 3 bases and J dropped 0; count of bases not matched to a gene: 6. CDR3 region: CASSGSGLAGASTDTQYF. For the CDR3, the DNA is TGTGCCAGCAGCGGATCGGGACTAGCGGGAGCTAGCACAGATACGCAGTATTTT.

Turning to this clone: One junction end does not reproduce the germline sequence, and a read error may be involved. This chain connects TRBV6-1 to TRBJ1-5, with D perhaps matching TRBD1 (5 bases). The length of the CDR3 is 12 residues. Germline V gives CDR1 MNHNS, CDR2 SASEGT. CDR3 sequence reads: CASSRTIQAQHF. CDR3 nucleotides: TGTGCCAGCAGCCGGACAATTCAGGCCCAGCATTTT.

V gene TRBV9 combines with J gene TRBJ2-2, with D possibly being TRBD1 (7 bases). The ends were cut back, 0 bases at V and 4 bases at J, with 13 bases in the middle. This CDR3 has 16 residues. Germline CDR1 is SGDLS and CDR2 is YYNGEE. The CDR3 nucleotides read TGTGCCAGCAGCGTAGGCGGAGGGGGCGTCACCGGGGAGCTGTTTTTT. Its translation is CASSVGGGGVTGELFF. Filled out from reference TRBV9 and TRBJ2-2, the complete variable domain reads DSGVTQTPKHLITATGQRVTLRCSPRSGDLSVYWYQQSLDQGLQFLIQYYNGEERAKGNILERFSAQQFPDLHSELNLSSLELGDSALYFCASSVGGGGVTGELFFGEGSRLTVL.

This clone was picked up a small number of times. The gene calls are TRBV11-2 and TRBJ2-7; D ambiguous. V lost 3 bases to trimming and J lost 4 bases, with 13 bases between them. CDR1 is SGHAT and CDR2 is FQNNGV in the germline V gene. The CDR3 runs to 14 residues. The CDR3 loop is CASSFAPLGYEQYF. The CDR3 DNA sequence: TGTGCCAGCAGCTTTGCCCCTCTGGGATACGAGCAGTACTTC. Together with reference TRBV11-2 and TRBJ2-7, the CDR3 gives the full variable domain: EAGVAQSPRYKIIEKRQSVAFWCNPISGHATLYWYQQILGQGPKLLIQFQNNGVVDDSQLPKDRFSAERLKGVDSTLKIQPAKLEDSAVYLCASSFAPLGYEQYFGPGTRLTVT.

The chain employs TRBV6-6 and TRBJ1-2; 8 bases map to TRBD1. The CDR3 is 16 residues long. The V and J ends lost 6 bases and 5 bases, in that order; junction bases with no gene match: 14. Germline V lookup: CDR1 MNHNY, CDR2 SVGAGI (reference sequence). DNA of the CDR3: TGTGCCAGCAGCCACGAGTCCGGGACAGGAAAATATGGCTACACCTTC. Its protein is CASSHESGTGKYGYTF.

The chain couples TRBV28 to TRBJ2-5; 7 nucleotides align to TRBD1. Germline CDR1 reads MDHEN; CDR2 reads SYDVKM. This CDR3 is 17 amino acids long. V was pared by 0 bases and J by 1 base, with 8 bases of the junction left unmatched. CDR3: CASSLWTGRGSQETQYF. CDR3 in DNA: TGTGCCAGCAGTTTATGGACCGGCAGGGGGAGCCAAGAGACCCAGTACTTC.

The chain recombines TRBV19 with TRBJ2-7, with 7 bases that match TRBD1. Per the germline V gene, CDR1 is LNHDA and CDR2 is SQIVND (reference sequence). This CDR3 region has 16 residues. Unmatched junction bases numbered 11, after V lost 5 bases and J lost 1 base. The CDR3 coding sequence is TGTGCCAGTAGTCGCCCCCCACAGGGGCCTTCCTACGAGCAGTACTTC. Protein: CASSRPPQGPSYEQYF.

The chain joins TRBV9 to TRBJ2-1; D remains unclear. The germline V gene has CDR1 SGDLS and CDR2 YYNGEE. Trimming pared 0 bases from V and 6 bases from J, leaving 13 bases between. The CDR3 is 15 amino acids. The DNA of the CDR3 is TGTGCCAGCAGCGTAGGGGGTAATAGGGCCAATGAGCAGTTCTTC. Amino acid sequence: CASSVGGNRANEQFF.

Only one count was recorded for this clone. The CDR3 region is CSVGGGQNYGYTF. The CDR3 bases are TGCAGCGTTGGTGGGGGGCAGAACTATGGCTACACCTTC. The gene calls are TRBV29-1 and TRBJ1-2; D may be TRBD1 (6 bases). This CDR3 has 13 residues. Germline V gene lookup returns CDR1 SQVTM and CDR2 ANQGSEA. V was clipped by 4 bases and J by 2 bases, with 11 bases between them.

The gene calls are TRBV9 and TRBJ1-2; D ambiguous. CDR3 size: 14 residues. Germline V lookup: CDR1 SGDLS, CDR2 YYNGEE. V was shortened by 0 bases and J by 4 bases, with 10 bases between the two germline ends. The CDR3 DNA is TGTGCCAGCAGCGTAGATGGGTCTGGCTATGGCTACACCTTC. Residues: CASSVDGSGYGYTF.